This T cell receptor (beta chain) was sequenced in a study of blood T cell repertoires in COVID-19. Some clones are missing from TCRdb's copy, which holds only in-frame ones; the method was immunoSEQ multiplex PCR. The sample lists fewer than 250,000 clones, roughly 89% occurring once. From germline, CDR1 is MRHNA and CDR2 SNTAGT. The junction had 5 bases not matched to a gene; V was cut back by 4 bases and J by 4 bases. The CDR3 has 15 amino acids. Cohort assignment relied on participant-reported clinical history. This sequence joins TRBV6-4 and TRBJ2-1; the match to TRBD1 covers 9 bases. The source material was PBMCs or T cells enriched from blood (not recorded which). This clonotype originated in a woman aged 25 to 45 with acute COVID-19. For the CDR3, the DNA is TGTGCCAGCAGTGCCACGACAGGGGGGTACAATGAGCAGTTCTTC. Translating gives CASSATTGGYNEQFF.